This TCR beta chain was recovered during a study of regulatory T cells in long-lasting Graves disease. Notes on this clonotype: A far larger clone is only one base removed, so a read error is likely.

Documented time point: newly diagnosed GD, antithyroid drugs for less than 3 months. Following extraction of RNA from PBMCs, that RNA was used to make the TCR library. Both iRepertoire HTBI primers and Arm-PCR of CDR3 regions were used to build the TCR beta libraries. MiXCR, applied by TCRdb to the multiplex PCR reads, yields one record per CDR3 protein. The repertoire consists of around 500,000 distinct CDR3 sequences, with about 12% occurring once and the leading ten covering about 8.3%. The data also belong to a second study, concerning T cells in Graves' hyperthyroidism and ophthalmopathy.

The material sequenced was peripheral blood mononuclear cells (PBMCs), taken at new diagnosis, from a patient treated with antithyroid drugs. The TCR sequence derives from a woman in her 30s with Graves disease.

The CDR3 protein is CASSLDTAELFF. In nucleotides, the CDR3 is TGTGCCAGCAGCTTAGATACCGCTGAGCTGTTCTTC. The chain joins TRBV11-2 to TRBJ2-5; unclear D gene. The germline CDR1 and CDR2 sequences are SGHAT and FQNNGV. The CDR3 has 12 amino acids. Supplemented by reference TRBV11-2 and TRBJ2-5, the full variable domain reads EAGVAQSPRYKIIEKRQSVAFWCNPISGHATLYWYQQILGQGPKLLIQFQNNGVVDDSQLPKDRFSAERLKGVDSTLKIQPAKLEDSAVYLCASSLDTAELFFGPGTRLLVL.